What follows are 27 T cell receptor beta chains derived from one specimen sequenced in a study of T cells in Graves' hyperthyroidism and ophthalmopathy. RNA transcripts were the template for amplifying TCR beta CDR3 regions. Carried out on the TCR CDR3, a first-round RT-PCR used the HTBI primer set. One entry per CDR3 protein, called by TCRdb with MiXCR from the multiplex PCR reads. The sample holds approximately 420,000 distinct CDR3 sequences, approximately 14% seen once. Sequenced: blood. The receptors were gathered from a woman under 30 with Graves' hyperthyroidism.

The chain employs TRBV30 and TRBJ2-2; 14 nucleotides match TRBD2. Germline V gene sequence: CDR1 GTSNPN, CDR2 SVGIG (reference sequence). V shed 5 bases, J shed 5 bases, and the junction held 10 bases outside the gene matches. This CDR3 is built from 17 residues. The CDR3 loop is CAWGLGTSGSRTGELFF. The CDR3, as DNA: TGTGCCTGGGGCCTGGGGACTAGCGGGAGTCGTACCGGGGAGCTGTTTTTT.

Ten or more counts support this clonotype. The CDR3 sequence is CASSLVGWNTEAFF. The CDR3 DNA reads as TGTGCCAGCAGCTTAGTGGGGTGGAACACTGAAGCTTTCTTT. The chain employs TRBV7-2 and TRBJ1-1, with no clear D. This CDR3 region has 14 residues. V was cut by 1 base and J by 1 base, with 7 bases left in between. Germline assignment: CDR1 SGHTA and CDR2 FQGNSA.

In its sample, this clonotype was seen many times. The chain has TRBV5-1 and TRBJ1-1; a possible D gene is TRBD1 (6 bases). The CDR3 spans 15 residues. Germline V lookup: CDR1 SGHRS, CDR2 YFSETQ. V lost 4 bases to trimming and J lost 3 bases, with 16 bases between them. DNA of the CDR3: TGCGCCAGCAGCAAGGGGGGCGGATCGGACACTGAAGCTTTCTTT. As protein: CASSKGGGSDTEAFF. The full variable domain, with the rest looked up from reference TRBV5-1 and TRBJ1-1, is KAGVTQTPRYLIKTRGQQVTLSCSPISGHRSVSWYQQTPGQGLQFLFEYFSETQRNKGNFPGRFSGRQFSNSRSEMNVSTLELGDSALYLCASSKGGGSDTEAFFGQGTRLTVV.

This clonotype was seen ten or more times. The chain links TRBV6-1 to TRBJ1-5; D may be TRBD1 (6 bases). CDR1 MNHNS and CDR2 SASEGT come from the germline V gene. The CDR3 runs to 14 residues. V was trimmed by 6 bases and J by 5 bases, leaving 14 bases between them. The DNA for the CDR3 is TGTGCCAGCAGCACCGGACAGTTCGATCAGCCCCAGCATTTT. Amino acid sequence: CASSTGQFDQPQHF.

This clonotype was detected ten times or more. V and J are TRBV29-1 and TRBJ2-2; D ambiguous. V dropped 6 bases and J dropped 10 bases, with 9 bases sitting between them. The V gene's germline CDR1 is SQVTM and CDR2 ANQGSEA. This CDR3 spans 10 amino acids. This CDR3 reads CSVGNEELFF. The CDR3 nucleotides read TGCAGCGTGGGAAATGAGGAGCTGTTTTTT.

In its sample, this clonotype ranks as medium-sized (0.01 to 0.1%). This chain's CDR3 is CASSLWGPPDTQYF. The CDR3 DNA reads as TGTGCCAGCAGCTTATGGGGCCCCCCCGATACGCAGTATTTT. J is TRBJ2-3 and V is TRBV7-2, with a possible D match to TRBD1 (5 bases). Trimming removed 2 bases from V and 6 bases from J, with 12 bases in between. Germline V CDR1 and CDR2: SGHTA, FQGNSA. The CDR3 has 14 residues.

V is TRBV27 and J is TRBJ2-4; no clear D gene. From germline, CDR1 is MNHEY and CDR2 SMNVEV (reference sequence). The CDR3 extends over 13 amino acids. V lost 1 base to trimming and J lost 9 bases, with 10 bases between them. This CDR3 is CASSLYSESIQYF. In DNA form, the CDR3 reads TGTGCCAGCAGTTTATACTCAGAATCCATTCAGTACTTC.

This chain uses TRBV28 with TRBJ2-1; 11 nucleotides align to TRBD2. Germline trimming cut 5 bases from V and 3 bases from J; bases unmatched to any gene: 6. The CDR3 sequence is 16 residues long. Germline-derived CDR1 and CDR2 are MDHEN and SYDVKM. The CDR3: CASSRSGRAIYNEQFF. In DNA form, the CDR3 reads TGTGCCAGCAGTCGTAGCGGGAGGGCTATCTACAATGAGCAGTTCTTC.

This clonotype was picked up a small number of times. The chain recombines TRBV3-1 with TRBJ2-2; 7 nucleotides align to TRBD2. The CDR3 spans 15 residues. Trimming took 2 bases from V and 1 from J; bases not matched to a gene: 1. Germline values: CDR1 LGHDT, CDR2 YNNKEL (reference sequence). The CDR3 nucleotides read TGTGCCAGCAGCCAACCTAGCGGGAACACCGGGGAGCTGTTTTTT. Its translation: CASSQPSGNTGELFF.

This clonotype was observed many times. The chain uses TRBV20-1 and TRBJ2-1, with 10 bases fitting TRBD2. CDR3 size: 14 residues. Losses at the gene ends were 5 bases for V and 8 bases for J; bases not matched to a gene: 9. CDR1 DFQATT and CDR2 SNEGSKA come from the germline V gene (reference sequence). In DNA, the CDR3 is TGCAGTGCTCAGTGGCCTAGCGGGAGCCATGAGCAGTTCTTC. Translated, it gives CSAQWPSGSHEQFF.

A remark on this clonotype: Given a much more abundant clone one base away, this may be a read error. The chain has TRBV6-1 and TRBJ2-3; D may be TRBD1 (6 bases). Germline V gene lookup returns CDR1 MNHNS and CDR2 SASEGT. There are 15 residues in the CDR3. The CDR3 region has the DNA TGTGCCAGCAGCGAGGGGGATCATTGGCGCAATACGCAGTGTTTT. Protein: CASSEGDHWRNTQCF.

This clonotype was seen many times. The rearrangement links TRBV5-1 to TRBJ2-7; D may match TRBD1 or TRBD2 (6 bases each). This CDR3 is 14 amino acids long. The V gene lost 3 bases and the J gene lost 5 bases, with 15 bases spanning the gap. Germline assignment: CDR1 SGHRS and CDR2 YFSETQ. The CDR3 sequence: CASSSLRGQNEQYF. DNA for the CDR3: TGCGCCAGCAGCTCTCTTCGGGGGCAAAACGAGCAGTACTTC.

This clonotype was seen many times. The gene calls are TRBV7-9 and TRBJ1-1; TRBD1 is a possible D gene (5 bases). Between the trimmed V and J ends, which lost 1 base and 4 bases, there was a span of 13 bases. The germline CDR1 and CDR2 sequences are SEHNR and FQNEAQ (reference sequence). The length of the CDR3 is 15 residues. CDR3 bases: TGTGCCAGCAGCTTAGGGCCAGGGCTCCCCACTGAAGCTTTCTTT. Residues: CASSLGPGLPTEAFF.

Notes on this clonotype: A much larger clone lies one base from this, so it may be a read error. The DNA for the CDR3 is TGTGCCAGCAGTCCTGGACCGGGACAGGGGGCGGTTAGAGTTCATCAGCCCCAGCATTTT. The encoded protein is CASSPGPGQGAVRVHQPQHF. The rearrangement links TRBV27 to TRBJ1-5, with 12 nucleotides matching TRBD1. The CDR3 is 20 amino acids. V trimming: 5 bases; J trimming: 5 bases; junction bases outside the gene matches: 19. Per the germline V gene, CDR1 is MNHEY and CDR2 is SMNVEV (reference sequence).

As to this clonotype: Given a much more abundant clone one base away, this may be a read error. The chain employs TRBV7-3 and TRBJ1-2, with D possibly matching TRBD1 (5 bases). Germline V CDR1 and CDR2: SGHTA, FQGTGA. The CDR3 sequence is 13 residues long. CDR3 loop: CASGFDSNYGYTF. CDR3 DNA sequence: TGTGCCAGCGGCTTCGACAGTAACTATGGCTACACCTTC.

In this sample, this clonotype turned up many times. The genes are TRBV11-2 and TRBJ1-1; D perhaps matches TRBD1 (5 bases). The CDR3 consists of 15 residues. Germline V gives CDR1 SGHAT, CDR2 FQNNGV. V was pared by 4 bases and J by 4 bases, with 16 bases between. The CDR3 sequence: CASSSDPGPFTEAFF. DNA of the CDR3: TGTGCCAGCAGCTCGGATCCGGGACCCTTCACTGAAGCTTTCTTT.

This clonotype was seen only once. The V gene is TRBV5-1, the J gene TRBJ1-1; 7 nucleotides agree with TRBD1. Germline CDR1 is SGHRS and CDR2 is YFSETQ. The junction had 12 bases not matched to a gene; V was cut back by 3 bases and J by 4 bases. The CDR3 extends over 16 amino acids. The CDR3 DNA reads as TGCGCCAGCAGCTCATACCCGGGACAGATGAGCACTGAAGCTTTCTTT. It specifies CASSSYPGQMSTEAFF. The full variable domain, with the rest looked up from reference TRBV5-1 and TRBJ1-1, is KAGVTQTPRYLIKTRGQQVTLSCSPISGHRSVSWYQQTPGQGLQFLFEYFSETQRNKGNFPGRFSGRQFSNSRSEMNVSTLELGDSALYLCASSSYPGQMSTEAFFGQGTRLTVV.

This clonotype has just a few counts. The genes are TRBV10-2 and TRBJ1-6; D is undetermined. The V gene lost 6 bases and the J gene lost 4 bases, with 7 bases spanning the gap. The CDR3 totals 13 residues. Germline V lookup: CDR1 WSHSY, CDR2 SAAADI. The CDR3: CASREAYNSPLHF. The CDR3 region has the DNA TGCGCCAGCAGGGAGGCATATAATTCACCCCTCCACTTT.

This clonotype was recorded at least ten times. The rearrangement uses TRBV28 and TRBJ1-6, with TRBD1 identical over 7 bases. After removal of 2 bases from V and 4 bases from J, the junction contained 5 bases not matched to a gene. The CDR3 covers 16 residues. Germline V gives CDR1 MDHEN, CDR2 SYDVKM. CDR3 bases: TGTGCCAGCAGTTTAGAGGGGGCGTCGTATAATTCACCCCTCCACTTT. It is translated as CASSLEGASYNSPLHF.

This clonotype was recorded at least ten times. The chain joins TRBV2 to TRBJ2-3, with D maybe TRBD1 (6 bases). CDR3 size: 15 residues. The V gene's germline CDR1 is SNHLY and CDR2 FYNNEI. V dropped 6 bases and J dropped 3 bases, with 16 bases sitting between them. The chain's CDR3 is CASRGPQGITDTQYF. In DNA form, the CDR3 reads TGTGCCAGCAGGGGCCCTCAGGGGATAACAGATACGCAGTATTTT. Combining the CDR3 with reference TRBV2 and TRBJ2-3 gives the whole variable domain EPEVTQTPSHQVTQMGQEVILRCVPISNHLYFYWYRQILGQKVEFLVSFYNNEISEKSEIFDDQFSVERPDGSNFTLKIRSTKLEDSAMYFCASRGPQGITDTQYFGPGTRLTVL.

Concerning this clonotype: This may come from a read error, since a much larger clone is one base off. The chain has TRBV19 and TRBJ2-7, with 11 bases aligning to TRBD2. Germline V gene sequence: CDR1 LNHDA, CDR2 SQIVND (reference sequence). This CDR3 comprises 15 residues. CDR3: CASSTSGTSGYKQYF. In DNA form, the CDR3 reads TGTGCCAGTAGTACATCCGGGACTAGCGGCTACAAGCAGTACTTC.

This clonotype was seen repeatedly, ten times or more. The chain has TRBV7-9 and TRBJ2-7, with 7 bases lining up with TRBD2. The V and J ends lost 6 bases and 5 bases, in that order; junction bases with no gene match: 22. The CDR3 runs 18 residues. Per germline, CDR1 SEHNR and CDR2 FQNEAQ (reference sequence). CDR3 in DNA: TGTGCCAGCAGTCTCCATTCCTGGTATCGGAGCGGGATGGACGAGCAGTACTTC. Amino acid sequence: CASSLHSWYRSGMDEQYF.

This clonotype was seen ten or more times. The rearrangement joins TRBV6-1 to TRBJ1-2, with unresolved D. The germline CDR1 and CDR2 sequences are MNHNS and SASEGT. The length of the CDR3 is 13 residues. The V and J ends lost 7 bases and 0 bases respectively, with 9 bases between them. Written as DNA, the CDR3 is TGTGCCAGCACCACGAGAGCTAACTATGGCTACACCTTC. Translating gives CASTTRANYGYTF.

This chain joins TRBV7-9 and TRBJ2-7, with D possibly called TRBD1 or TRBD2 (6 bases each). Trimming stripped 5 bases from V and 3 bases from J, with 17 bases between. Germline lookup yields CDR1 SEHNR and CDR2 FQNEAQ (reference sequence). This CDR3 has 15 amino acids. The CDR3 DNA follows: TGTGCCAGCAGCCCTTTGGGGGGCTCGGACTACGAGCAGTACTTC. It encodes CASSPLGGSDYEQYF.

V and J are TRBV6-1 and TRBJ1-6, with D possibly TRBD1 on 6 matching bases. Germline V gene lookup returns CDR1 MNHNS and CDR2 SASEGT. The V end lost 6 bases, the J end lost 5 bases, and 14 bases lay between the germline ends. CDR3 length: 15 residues. CDR3 loop: CASRTRDNNNSPLHF. CDR3 DNA sequence: TGTGCCAGCAGGACTCGGGACAACAATAATTCACCCCTCCACTTT.

In its sample, this clonotype was seen many times. This chain links TRBV5-1 with TRBJ2-7, with a possible D match to TRBD2 (5 bases). The germline V gene has CDR1 SGHRS and CDR2 YFSETQ. The CDR3 consists of 15 residues. Trimming took off 2 bases at V and 2 bases at J, with 14 bases between the two ends. CDR3 DNA: TGCGCCAGCAGCTTTCCCGAGGACGGGGCCTACGAGCAGTACTTC. Translating it yields CASSFPEDGAYEQYF.

A few counts support this clonotype. The chain has TRBV28 and TRBJ2-7, with D possibly TRBD1 on 6 matching bases. Trimming removed 3 bases at V and 3 bases at J, with 18 bases between. CDR1 and CDR2 from the germline V gene are MDHEN and SYDVKM. This CDR3 comprises 16 residues. The CDR3 coding sequence is TGTGCCAGCAGTTTTTCTCTCGACAGGCCCGACTACGAGCAGTACTTC. Encoded protein: CASSFSLDRPDYEQYF.